The source of this TCR beta chain is a study of blood T cell repertoires in COVID-19. The table came from immunoSEQ multiplex PCR; TCRdb's copy has only in-frame clones and leaves some out. The profile covers about 260,000 clones, with roughly 79% appearing a single time and under 2% taken by the ten largest. V was trimmed by 1 base and J by 1 base, leaving 4 bases between them. This CDR3 has 13 amino acids. CDR1 LGHNA and CDR2 YSLEER come from the germline V gene. The clonotype was recovered from a woman older than 75 with acute or convalescent COVID-19. Source material: peripheral blood. The chain employs TRBV4-3 and TRBJ1-1; D is unclear. The DNA for the CDR3 is TGCGCCAGCAGCCAAGGACAGAACACTGAAGCTTTCTTT. This encodes CASSQGQNTEAFF.